Following are 7 T cell receptor beta chains from one sample sequenced in a study of early T cells in non-severe SARS-CoV-2 infection. TCRdb fed the 5' RACE reads into MiXCR, producing one record per CDR3 protein. The table records some 24,000 distinct CDR3 sequences, about 4.6% of them present only once. The sequenced sample consisted of whole blood. The receptors stem from an adult who was a healthcare worker with PCR-confirmed SARS-CoV-2 infection or an uninfected control (not recorded which).

This clonotype was counted many times. The chain combines TRBV9 with TRBJ1-6, with 8 nucleotides matching TRBD1. This CDR3 comprises 17 residues. Germline values: CDR1 SGDLS, CDR2 YYNGEE. The ends lost 3 bases at V and 6 bases at J; junction bases unmatched: 11. CDR3 loop: CASSGPTGGLPNSPLHF. The DNA for the CDR3 is TGTGCCAGCAGCGGTCCTACAGGGGGTCTCCCTAATTCACCCCTCCACTTT. Based on the CDR3 plus reference TRBV9 and TRBJ1-6, the full variable domain is DSGVTQTPKHLITATGQRVTLRCSPRSGDLSVYWYQQSLDQGLQFLIQYYNGEERAKGNILERFSAQQFPDLHSELNLSSLELGDSALYFCASSGPTGGLPNSPLHFGNGTRLTVT.

This clonotype was recorded only once. Given a much more abundant clone one base away, this may be a read error. The V and J genes are TRBV6-6 and TRBJ2-7, with 9 bases fitting TRBD1. With 8 bases clipped from V and 2 bases from J, the junction kept 10 bases outside the gene matches. The CDR3 spans 15 residues. CDR1 MNHNY and CDR2 SVGAGI come from the germline V gene (reference sequence). CDR3 nucleotides: TGTGCCAGCGATCCTCGGGGACAGGGCACCTACGAGCAGTACTTC. Its protein is CASDPRGQGTYEQYF.

This clonotype was counted many times. The chain joins TRBV30 to TRBJ2-2; D possibly uses TRBD1 or TRBD2 (5 bases each). CDR1 is GTSNPN and CDR2 is SVGIG in the germline V gene (reference sequence). V was trimmed by 0 bases and J by 5 bases, leaving 13 bases between them. CDR3 length: 15 residues. In DNA form, the CDR3 reads TGTGCCTGGAGTGTACAATCTTGGGGGACCGGGGAGCTGTTTTTT. Translating it yields CAWSVQSWGTGELFF.

This clonotype has a count of ten or more. The gene calls are TRBV12-3 or TRBV12-4 and TRBJ1-2; D not certain. The CDR3 extends over 13 amino acids. Deletions cut 1 base from V and 5 bases from J, with 8 bases between. The CDR3 DNA is TGTGCCAGCAGTTTAGGGTCCGGGTATGGCTACACCTTC. This encodes CASSLGSGYGYTF.

Remarks on this clonotype: A much bigger clone sits one base away, suggesting this may be a read error. V is TRBV7-2 and J is TRBJ2-3, with TRBD2 as a possible D gene (6 bases). The CDR3 has 13 residues. V lost 4 bases and J lost 8, with 13 bases in between. CDR1 is SGHTA and CDR2 is FQGNSA in the germline V gene. CDR3 in amino acids: CASSSKGRSTQYF. The CDR3 DNA reads as TGTGCCAGCAGCTCGAAGGGGAGGAGTACGCAGTATTTT.

There are many counts of this clonotype. This chain's CDR3 is CASSLAGEVTEAFF. CDR3 DNA: TGTGCCAGCAGCTTAGCAGGGGAGGTCACTGAAGCTTTCTTT. V is TRBV7-2 and J is TRBJ1-1, with D possibly being TRBD1 (5 bases). The germline V gene has CDR1 SGHTA and CDR2 FQGNSA. V dropped 0 bases and J dropped 4 bases, with 9 bases sitting between them. The length of the CDR3 is 14 residues.

This rearrangement joins TRBV20-1 to TRBJ1-1; D gene uncertain. Trimming shortened V by 0 bases and J by 1 base, and 9 bases separated the two germline ends. The CDR3 consists of 14 residues. The germline CDR1 and CDR2 sequences are DFQATT and SNEGSKA (reference sequence). The CDR3 nucleotides read TGCAGTGCTAGAGATCCAGGATGGAACACTGAAGCTTTCTTT. Amino acid sequence: CSARDPGWNTEAFF.